The rows below give T cell receptor beta chains drawn from one sample of a study of STAT3 mutations in large granular lymphocyte leukemia. The assay was immunoSEQ multiplex PCR, and TCRdb's table has in-frame clones only and misses some. The sample records fewer than 15,000 clones, approximately 85% being singletons. The sequenced sample consisted of PBMCs. The source is a human donor with T large granular lymphocyte leukemia. Some clones in this sample may be carry-over from other donors' samples. Both conserved end residues are part of each CDR3. D genes are given only for firm matches. Clone size appears in some rows only: once, few, many, or a class for an expanded clone.

CASSLGTGTETQYF	TGTGCCAGCAGCTTGGGGACAGGGACAGAGACCCAGTACTTC	TRBV13	14	TRBD1	TRBJ2-5	-
CASSERDSNTEAFF	TGTGCCAGCAGTGAAAGGGACTCGAACACTGAAGCTTTCTTT	TRBV6-1	14	-	TRBJ1-1	-
CASSLSPAGELFF	TGTGCCAGCAGCTTAAGTCCAGCCGGGGAGCTGTTTTTT	TRBV7-8	13	-	TRBJ2-2	-
CASSPKTGRPYEQYF	TGTGCCAGCTCACCAAAGACAGGGCGGCCCTACGAGCAGTACTTC	TRBV18	15	TRBD1	TRBJ2-7	-
CASSVMRETQYF	TGTGCCAGCAGCGTAATGCGAGAGACCCAGTACTTC	TRBV5-4	12	-	TRBJ2-5	-
CASSGGDKHNSPLHF	TGCGCCAGCAGCGGGGGGGACAAGCATAATTCACCCCTCCACTTT	TRBV5-1	15	-	TRBJ1-6	-
CASSYWGLRNTEAFF	TGTGCCAGCAGTTACTGGGGGCTAAGGAACACTGAAGCTTTCTTT	TRBV6-5	15	-	TRBJ1-1	-
CARAPPGTYEQYF	TGTGCCAGAGCCCCGCCAGGCACCTACGAGCAGTACTTC	TRBV2	13	-	TRBJ2-7	-
CASSQGDRAEGYTF	TGCGCCAGCAGCCAGGGAGACAGGGCGGAAGGCTACACCTTC	TRBV4-1	14	TRBD1	TRBJ1-2	-
CASSLGWGQVNTEAFF	TGTGCCAGCAGCTTGGGATGGGGGCAGGTTAACACTGAAGCTTTCTTT	TRBV5-6	16	-	TRBJ1-1	once
CASSLLQTRYGYTF	TGTGCCAGCAGTCTCCTACAGACCCGCTATGGCTACACCTTC	TRBV28	14	-	TRBJ1-2	-
CASSRESTGGAVGANVLTF	TGTGCCAGCAGCCGCGAATCAACAGGGGGCGCGGTTGGGGCCAACGTCCTGACTTTC	TRBV7-8	19	TRBD1	TRBJ2-6	-
CASSHSRDIRSGNTIYF	TGCGCCAGCAGCCATTCACGAGACATACGGTCTGGAAACACCATATATTTT	TRBV4-3	17	-	TRBJ1-3	-
CASSPEGLLPGTYNSPLHF	TGTGCCAGCAGCCCTGAAGGACTCCTTCCAGGGACCTATAATTCACCCCTCCACTTT	TRBV11-2	19	-	TRBJ1-6	-
CASSTPHSGANVLTF	TGTGCCAGCAGCACCCCACACTCTGGGGCCAACGTCCTGACTTTC	TRBV5-4	15	-	TRBJ2-6	-
CASSLERANYGYTF	TGCGCCAGCAGCTTGGAACGGGCTAACTATGGCTACACCTTC	TRBV5-1	14	-	TRBJ1-2	-
CATSRGRPGRGGDTQYF	TGTGCCACCAGCAGAGGACGACCGGGCAGGGGTGGAGATACGCAGTATTTT	TRBV15	17	-	TRBJ2-3	-
CASSFGGANVLTF	TGTGCCAGCAGCTTTGGTGGGGCCAACGTCCTGACTTTC	TRBV5-4	13	-	TRBJ2-6	few
CASMAGGSNRYF	TGTGCCAGCATGGCAGGGGGCAGTAACCGGTATTTT	TRBV6-4	12	TRBD1	TRBJ2-3	-
CASSLAVGELFF	TGTGCCAGCAGCTTGGCGGTCGGGGAGCTGTTTTTT	TRBV5-5	12	-	TRBJ2-2	-
CASSQGRVWTTDTQYF	TGTGCCAGCAGCCAGGGACGGGTTTGGACCACAGATACGCAGTATTTT	TRBV5-6	16	-	TRBJ2-3	-
CSVEAAVGETQYF	TGCAGCGTTGAAGCCGCCGTGGGGGAGACCCAGTACTTC	TRBV29-1	13	-	TRBJ2-5	-
CASSPAGRGQGKLFF	TGTGCCAGCTCTCCGGCGGGTAGGGGGCAGGGAAAACTGTTTTTT	TRBV7-2	15	TRBD1	TRBJ1-4	few
CASSLVGVSGNTIYF	TGCGCCAGCAGCTTGGTTGGGGTTTCGGGAAACACCATATATTTT	TRBV5-1	15	-	TRBJ1-3	-
CASSLAGGNSPLHF	TGCGCCAGCAGCTTGGCGGGGGGGAATTCACCCCTCCACTTT	TRBV5-1	14	-	TRBJ1-6	-
CASSRDRGMVEQYF	TGTGCCAGCAGTAGGGACAGGGGGATGGTCGAGCAGTACTTC	TRBV28	14	TRBD1	TRBJ2-7	-
CASSRDTQYF	TGTGCCAGCTCCCGGGATACGCAGTATTTT	TRBV6-1	10	-	TRBJ2-3	-
CASSPREPGSYEQYF	TGTGCCAGCTCACCACGAGAGCCTGGGTCCTACGAGCAGTACTTC	TRBV18	15	-	TRBJ2-7	-
CASSPPDRVGETQYF	TGTGCCAGCAGCCCACCTGACAGGGTGGGAGAGACCCAGTACTTC	TRBV5-4	15	TRBD1	TRBJ2-5	-
CASSQGVGGFQETQYF	TGTGCCAGCAGCCAAGGAGTCGGGGGGTTCCAAGAGACCCAGTACTTC	TRBV14	16	TRBD2	TRBJ2-5	-
CASNSAQGGQPQHF	TGTGCCAGTAACTCCGCCCAGGGCGGCCAGCCCCAGCATTTT	TRBV19	14	-	TRBJ1-5	once
CASSLSRKAIYEQYF	TGTGCCAGCAGCTTATCCCGGAAGGCGATCTACGAGCAGTACTTC	TRBV7-2	15	-	TRBJ2-7	once
CSVLTGGGQPQHF	TGCAGCGTTTTGACAGGGGGCGGGCAGCCCCAGCATTTT	TRBV29-1	13	TRBD1	TRBJ1-5	-
CASSPLAGGYEQYF	TGTGCCAGCAGCCCCCTAGCGGGAGGCTACGAGCAGTACTTC	TRBV7-9	14	TRBD2	TRBJ2-7	-
CASKRTLNTGELFF	TGTGCCAGTAAAAGGACGCTCAACACCGGGGAGCTGTTTTTT	TRBV27	14	-	TRBJ2-2	-
CASSSPRGRTDTQYF	TGTGCCAGCAGCTCCCCCAGGGGAAGGACAGATACGCAGTATTTT	TRBV7-8	15	-	TRBJ2-3	-
CASSYDGQGTYGTDTQYF	TGCGCCAGCAGCTATGACGGACAGGGGACCTATGGCACAGATACGCAGTATTTT	TRBV5-1	18	TRBD1	TRBJ2-3	-
CASSLDRSNEQFF	TGTGCCAGCAGCTTAGATAGATCCAATGAGCAGTTCTTC	TRBV7-2	13	-	TRBJ2-1	-
CASSSNLGPSYEQYF	TGTGCCAGCAGCTCCAACTTGGGGCCCTCCTACGAGCAGTACTTC	TRBV7-9	15	-	TRBJ2-7	-
CASSPPKVSSYEQYF	TGTGCCAGCTCACCCCCCAAAGTGAGCTCCTACGAGCAGTACTTC	TRBV18	15	-	TRBJ2-7	-
CASSLTPQETQYF	TGTGCCAGCAGCCTGACACCCCAAGAGACCCAGTACTTC	TRBV5-5	13	-	TRBJ2-5	-